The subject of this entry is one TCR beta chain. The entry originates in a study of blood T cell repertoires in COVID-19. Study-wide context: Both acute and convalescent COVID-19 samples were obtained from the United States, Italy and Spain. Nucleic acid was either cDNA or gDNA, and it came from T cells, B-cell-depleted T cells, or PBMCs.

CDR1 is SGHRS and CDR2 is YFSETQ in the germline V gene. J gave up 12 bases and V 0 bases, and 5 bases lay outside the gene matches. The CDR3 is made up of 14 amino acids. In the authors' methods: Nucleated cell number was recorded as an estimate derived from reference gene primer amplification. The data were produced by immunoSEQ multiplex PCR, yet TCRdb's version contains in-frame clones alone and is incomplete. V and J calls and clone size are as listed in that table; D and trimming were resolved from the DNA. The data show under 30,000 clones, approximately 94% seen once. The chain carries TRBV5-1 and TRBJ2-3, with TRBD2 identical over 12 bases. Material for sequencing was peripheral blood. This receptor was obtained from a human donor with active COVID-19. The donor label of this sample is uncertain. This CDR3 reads CASSLGTSGAGQYF. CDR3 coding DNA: TGCGCCAGCAGCTTGGGGACTAGCGGGGCGGGCCAGTATTTT. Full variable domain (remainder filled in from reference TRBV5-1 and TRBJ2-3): KAGVTQTPRYLIKTRGQQVTLSCSPISGHRSVSWYQQTPGQGLQFLFEYFSETQRNKGNFPGRFSGRQFSNSRSEMNVSTLELGDSALYLCASSLGTSGAGQYFGPGTRLTVL.